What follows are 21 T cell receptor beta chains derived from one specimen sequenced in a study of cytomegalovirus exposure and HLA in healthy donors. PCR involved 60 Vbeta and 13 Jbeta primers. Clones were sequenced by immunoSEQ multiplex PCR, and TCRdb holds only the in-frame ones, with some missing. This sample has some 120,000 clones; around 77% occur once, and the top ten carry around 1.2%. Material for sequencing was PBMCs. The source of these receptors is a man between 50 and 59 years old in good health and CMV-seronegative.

CDR3 DNA: TGTGCCTGGAGTGGTAAAAGCAATCAGCCCCAGCATTTT. Protein product: CAWSGKSNQPQHF. V usage is TRBV30 and J usage is TRBJ1-5; D is undetermined. The CDR3 totals 13 residues. Trimming stripped 1 base from V and 1 base from J, with 5 bases between. Germline assignment: CDR1 GTSNPN and CDR2 SVGIG (reference sequence).

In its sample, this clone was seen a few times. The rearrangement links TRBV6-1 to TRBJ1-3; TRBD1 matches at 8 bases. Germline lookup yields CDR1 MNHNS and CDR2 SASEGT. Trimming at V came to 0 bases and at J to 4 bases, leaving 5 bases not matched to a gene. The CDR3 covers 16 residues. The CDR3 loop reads CASSEATGVGGNTIYF. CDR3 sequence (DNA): TGTGCCAGCAGTGAAGCGACAGGGGTCGGCGGAAACACCATATATTTT.

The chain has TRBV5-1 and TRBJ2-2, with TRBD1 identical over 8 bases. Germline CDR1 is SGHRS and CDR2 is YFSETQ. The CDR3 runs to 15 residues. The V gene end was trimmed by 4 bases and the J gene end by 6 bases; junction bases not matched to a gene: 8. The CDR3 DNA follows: TGCGCCAGCAGCCTGGCCCAGGGGGCCTCCGGGGAGCTGTTTTTT. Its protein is CASSLAQGASGELFF.

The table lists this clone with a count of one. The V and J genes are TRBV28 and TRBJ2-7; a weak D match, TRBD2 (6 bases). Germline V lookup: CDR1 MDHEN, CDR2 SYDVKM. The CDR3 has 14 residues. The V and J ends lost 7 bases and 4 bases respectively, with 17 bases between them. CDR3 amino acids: CASTLGGSIYEQYF. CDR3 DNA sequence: TGTGCCAGCACCCTGGGAGGATCAATATACGAGCAGTACTTC.

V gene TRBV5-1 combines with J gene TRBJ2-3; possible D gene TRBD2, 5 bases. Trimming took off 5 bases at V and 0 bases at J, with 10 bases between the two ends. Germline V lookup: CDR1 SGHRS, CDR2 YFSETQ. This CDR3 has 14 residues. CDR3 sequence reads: CASRGPGSTDTQYF. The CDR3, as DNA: TGCGCCAGCAGGGGCCCGGGGAGCACAGATACGCAGTATTTT.

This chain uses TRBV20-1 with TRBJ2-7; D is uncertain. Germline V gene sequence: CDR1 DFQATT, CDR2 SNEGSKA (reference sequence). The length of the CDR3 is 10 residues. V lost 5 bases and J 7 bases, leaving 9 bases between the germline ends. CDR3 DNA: TGCAGTGCTCCTTTGGAGGAGCAGTACTTC. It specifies CSAPLEEQYF.

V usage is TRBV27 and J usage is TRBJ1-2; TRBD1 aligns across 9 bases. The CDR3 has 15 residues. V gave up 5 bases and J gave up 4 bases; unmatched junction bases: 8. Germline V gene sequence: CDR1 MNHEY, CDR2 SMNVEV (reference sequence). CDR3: CASSPQGAWSYGYTF. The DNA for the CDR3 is TGTGCCAGCAGTCCACAGGGGGCATGGAGCTATGGCTACACCTTC.

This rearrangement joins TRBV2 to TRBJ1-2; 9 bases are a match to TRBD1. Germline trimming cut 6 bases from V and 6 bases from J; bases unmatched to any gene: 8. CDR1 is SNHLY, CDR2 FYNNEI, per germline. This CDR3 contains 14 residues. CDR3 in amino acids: CASRATGGANGYTF. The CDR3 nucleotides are TGTGCCAGCAGAGCTACAGGGGGCGCGAATGGCTACACCTTC.

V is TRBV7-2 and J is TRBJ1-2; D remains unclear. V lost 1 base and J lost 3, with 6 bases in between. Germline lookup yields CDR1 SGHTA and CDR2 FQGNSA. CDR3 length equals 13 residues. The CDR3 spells CASSLGGHYGYTF. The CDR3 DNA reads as TGTGCCAGCAGCTTAGGAGGGCACTATGGCTACACCTTC. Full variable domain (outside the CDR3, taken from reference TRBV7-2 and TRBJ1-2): GAGVSQSPSNKVTEKGKDVELRCDPISGHTALYWYRQSLGQGLEFLIYFQGNSAPDKSGLPSDRFSAERTGGSVSTLTIQRTQQEDSAVYLCASSLGGHYGYTFGSGTRLTVV.

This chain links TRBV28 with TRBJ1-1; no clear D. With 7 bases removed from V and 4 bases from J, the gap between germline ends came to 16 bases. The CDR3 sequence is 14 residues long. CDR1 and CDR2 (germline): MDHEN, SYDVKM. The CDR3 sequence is CASTRAGEVTEAFF. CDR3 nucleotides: TGTGCCAGCACCCGGGCGGGCGAGGTCACTGAAGCTTTCTTT.

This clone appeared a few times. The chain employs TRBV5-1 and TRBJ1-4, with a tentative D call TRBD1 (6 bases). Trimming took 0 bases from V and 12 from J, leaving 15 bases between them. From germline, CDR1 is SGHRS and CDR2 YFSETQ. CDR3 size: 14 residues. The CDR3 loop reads CASSLAPGVSELFF. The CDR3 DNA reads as TGCGCCAGCAGCTTGGCGCCAGGGGTCAGCGAACTGTTTTTT.

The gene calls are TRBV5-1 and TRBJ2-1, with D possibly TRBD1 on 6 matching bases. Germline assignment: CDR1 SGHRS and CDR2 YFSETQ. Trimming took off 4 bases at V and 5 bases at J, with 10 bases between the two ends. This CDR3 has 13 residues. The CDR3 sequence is CASSPRDNNEQFF. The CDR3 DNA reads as TGCGCCAGCAGCCCCCGGGACAACAATGAGCAGTTCTTC.

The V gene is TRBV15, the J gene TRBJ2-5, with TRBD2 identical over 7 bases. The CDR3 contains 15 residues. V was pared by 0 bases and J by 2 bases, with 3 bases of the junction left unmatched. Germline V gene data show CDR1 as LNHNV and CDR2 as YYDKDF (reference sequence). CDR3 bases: TGTGCCACCAGCAGAGATACTAGCGTTCAAGAGACCCAGTACTTC. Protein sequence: CATSRDTSVQETQYF.

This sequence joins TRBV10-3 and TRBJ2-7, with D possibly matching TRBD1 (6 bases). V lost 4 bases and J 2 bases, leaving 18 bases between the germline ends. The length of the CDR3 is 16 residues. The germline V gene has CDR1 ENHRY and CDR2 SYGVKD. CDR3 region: CAISGQGTGQTYEQYF. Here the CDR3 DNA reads TGTGCCATCAGTGGCCAGGGCACGGGACAAACCTACGAGCAGTACTTC.

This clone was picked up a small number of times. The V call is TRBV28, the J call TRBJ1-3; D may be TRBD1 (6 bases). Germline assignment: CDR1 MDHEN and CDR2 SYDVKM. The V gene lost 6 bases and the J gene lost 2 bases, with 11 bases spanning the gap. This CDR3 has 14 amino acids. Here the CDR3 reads CASRVGGTGNTIYF. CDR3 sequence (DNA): TGTGCCAGCAGGGTAGGGGGAACTGGAAACACCATATATTTT.

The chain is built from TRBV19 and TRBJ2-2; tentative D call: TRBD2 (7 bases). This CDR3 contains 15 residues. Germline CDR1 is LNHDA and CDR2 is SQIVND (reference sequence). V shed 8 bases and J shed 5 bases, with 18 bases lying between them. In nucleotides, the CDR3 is TGTGCCAGTGGGGGGGCGGGAGAGCGGACCGGGGAGCTGTTTTTT. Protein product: CASGGAGERTGELFF. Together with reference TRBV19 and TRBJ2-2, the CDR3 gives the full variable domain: DGGITQSPKYLFRKEGQNVTLSCEQNLNHDAMYWYRQDPGQGLRLIYYSQIVNDFQKGDIAEGYSVSREKKESFPLTVTSAQKNPTAFYLCASGGAGERTGELFFGEGSRLTVL.

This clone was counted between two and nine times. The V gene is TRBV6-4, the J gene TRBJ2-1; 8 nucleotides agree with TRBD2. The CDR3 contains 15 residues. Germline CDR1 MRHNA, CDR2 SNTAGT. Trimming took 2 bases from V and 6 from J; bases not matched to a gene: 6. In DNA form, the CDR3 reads TGTGCCAGCAGTGACCGAGCGGGAGTTTTCAATGAGCAGTTCTTC. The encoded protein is CASSDRAGVFNEQFF.

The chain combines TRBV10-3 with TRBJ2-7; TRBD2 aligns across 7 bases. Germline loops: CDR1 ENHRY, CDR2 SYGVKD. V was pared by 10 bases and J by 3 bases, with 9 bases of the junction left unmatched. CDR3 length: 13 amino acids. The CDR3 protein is CATTLAEGYEQYF. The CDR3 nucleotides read TGTGCCACCACGCTAGCGGAAGGCTACGAGCAGTACTTC.

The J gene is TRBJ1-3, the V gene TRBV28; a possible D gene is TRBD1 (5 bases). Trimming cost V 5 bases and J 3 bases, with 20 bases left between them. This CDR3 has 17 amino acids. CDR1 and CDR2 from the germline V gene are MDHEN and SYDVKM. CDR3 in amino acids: CASSLPLVGRNGNTIYF. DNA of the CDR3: TGTGCCAGCAGTCTCCCTCTTGTGGGGCGTAATGGAAACACCATATATTTT.

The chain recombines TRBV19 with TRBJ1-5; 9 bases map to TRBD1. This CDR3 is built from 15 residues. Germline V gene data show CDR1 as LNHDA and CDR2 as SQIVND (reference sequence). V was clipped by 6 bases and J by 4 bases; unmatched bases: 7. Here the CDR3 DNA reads TGTGCCAGTAGCCAAACAGGGGGCTCAAATCAGCCCCAGCATTTT. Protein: CASSQTGGSNQPQHF.

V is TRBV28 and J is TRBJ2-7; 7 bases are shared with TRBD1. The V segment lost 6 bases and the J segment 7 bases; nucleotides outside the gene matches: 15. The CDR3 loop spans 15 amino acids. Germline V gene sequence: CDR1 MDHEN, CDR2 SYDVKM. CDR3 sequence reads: CASSEYSGGRREQYF. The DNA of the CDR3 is TGTGCCAGCAGCGAGTACTCAGGGGGACGTCGGGAGCAGTACTTC. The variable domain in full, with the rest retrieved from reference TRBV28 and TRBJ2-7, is DVKVTQSSRYLVKRTGEKVFLECVQDMDHENMFWYRQDPGLGLRLIYFSYDVKMKEKGDIPEGYSVSREKKERFSLILESASTNQTSMYLCASSEYSGGRREQYFGPGTRLTVT.